This T cell receptor (beta chain) was retrieved from a study of cytomegalovirus exposure and HLA in healthy donors. Trimming pared 1 base from V and 7 bases from J, leaving 8 bases between. Germline V gene sequence: CDR1 LGHNA, CDR2 YNFKEQ. This CDR3 is built from 13 residues. With 60 Vbeta and 13 Jbeta primers, the PCR was carried out. Sequencing was performed with immunoSEQ multiplex PCR; in TCRdb, only in-frame clones are kept and a portion is missing. The data contain some 180,000 clones, around three quarters of them singletons. With respect to this clone: Its cognate antigen is unknown.

Study conclusions and caveats: Sequencing depth across donors, presence/absence analyses assumed, was roughly uniform. Later on, an analysis tied about 17,000 TCR beta sequences to HLA alleles at 0.05 false discovery rate.

The sample comprised PBMCs. The gene calls are TRBV4-2 and TRBJ2-1; no reliable D call. This TCR was sampled from a woman in her twenties or thirties in good health and CMV-seropositive. DNA for the CDR3: TGTGCCAGCAGCCAAGCATTAGTGAATGAGCAGTTCTTC. Protein: CASSQALVNEQFF.